This T cell receptor beta chain is drawn from a study of blood T cell repertoires in COVID-19. About the research overall: The analysed material was cDNA or gDNA that came from T cells, B-cell-depleted T cells, or PBMCs.

The protocol was immunoSEQ multiplex PCR, while the TCRdb copy is restricted to in-frame clones and leaves out a portion. Here the sample spans under 150,000 clones, around 83% being singletons. This clone appeared a few times. The ends lost 4 bases at V and 13 bases at J; junction bases unmatched: 14. CDR1 and CDR2 (germline): SGHNT, YYREEE (reference sequence). This CDR3 contains 15 residues. The clonotype comes from a woman aged 60 to 75 with COVID-19, enrolled during active disease. The sample consisted of peripheral blood. The chain has TRBV5-4 and TRBJ1-6, with TRBD1 identical over 7 bases. DNA for the CDR3: TGTGCCAGCAGCCCGACTGGGACTGAGGGGGCGCCCCTCCACTTT. Residues: CASSPTGTEGAPLHF.